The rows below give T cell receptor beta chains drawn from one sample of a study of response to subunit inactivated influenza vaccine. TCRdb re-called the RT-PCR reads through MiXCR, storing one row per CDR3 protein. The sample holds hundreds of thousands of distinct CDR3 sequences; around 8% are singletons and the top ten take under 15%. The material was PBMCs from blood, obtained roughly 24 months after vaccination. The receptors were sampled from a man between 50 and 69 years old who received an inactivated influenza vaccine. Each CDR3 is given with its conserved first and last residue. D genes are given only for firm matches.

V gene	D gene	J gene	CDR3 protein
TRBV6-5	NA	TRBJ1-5	CASSYVGAGQPQHF
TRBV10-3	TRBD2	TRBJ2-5	CAISESSGGNGETQYF
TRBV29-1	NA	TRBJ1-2	CSVEPHNYGYTF
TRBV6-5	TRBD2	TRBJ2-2	CASSYSLLAIPGELFF
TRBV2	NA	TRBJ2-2	CASNGLRDTGELFF
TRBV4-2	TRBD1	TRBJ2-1	CASSQGQGGNEQFF
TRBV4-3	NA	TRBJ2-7	CASSQDSDRSSYEQYF
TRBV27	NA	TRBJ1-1	CASSFGHQNTEAFF
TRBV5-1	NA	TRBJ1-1	CASSPRGGMNTEAFF
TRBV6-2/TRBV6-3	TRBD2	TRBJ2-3	CASSYRLAGDTQYF
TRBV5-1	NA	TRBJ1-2	CASSLEGLKGGYTF
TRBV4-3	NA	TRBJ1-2	CASSKAGNYGYTF
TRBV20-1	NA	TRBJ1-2	CSASSGRTIANYGYTF
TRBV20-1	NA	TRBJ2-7	CSARGASSYEQYF
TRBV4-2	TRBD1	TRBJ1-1	CASSQAGGLEAFF
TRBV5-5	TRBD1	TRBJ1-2	CASSWDRGSYGYTF
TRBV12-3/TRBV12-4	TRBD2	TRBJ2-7	CASRPTSGRAYEQYF
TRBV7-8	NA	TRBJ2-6	CASSQNSGANVLTF
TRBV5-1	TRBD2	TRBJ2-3	CASSLVASGTDTDTQYF
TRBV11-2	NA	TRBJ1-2	CASSLEASLSYGYTF
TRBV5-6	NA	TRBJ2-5	CASSPRRQGSQYF
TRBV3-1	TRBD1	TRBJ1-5	CASSQTTGRNQPQHF
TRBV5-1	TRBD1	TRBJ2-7	CASSPRQGREQYF
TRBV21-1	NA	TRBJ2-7	CASSKAVAEQLYEQYF
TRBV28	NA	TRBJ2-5	CASSQPGKETQYF
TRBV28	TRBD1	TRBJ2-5	CASSPGDRQQETQYF
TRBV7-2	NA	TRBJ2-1	CASSLAVNTEQFF
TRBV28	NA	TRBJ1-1	CASNSWTEAFF
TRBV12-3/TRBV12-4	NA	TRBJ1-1	CASSLQGTGGTEAFF
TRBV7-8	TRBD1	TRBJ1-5	CASSLAGDRENQPQHF
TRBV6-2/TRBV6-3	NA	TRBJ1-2	CASSDAKRPRVAGDGYTF
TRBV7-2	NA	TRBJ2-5	CASSKRRVETQYF
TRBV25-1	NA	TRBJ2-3	CASMRPGPGTDTQYF
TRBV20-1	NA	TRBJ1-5	CSASFGTSSLQPQHF
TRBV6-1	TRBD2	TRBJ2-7	CASSNGGSVYEQYF
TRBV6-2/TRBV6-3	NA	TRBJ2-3	CATGQHTDTQYF
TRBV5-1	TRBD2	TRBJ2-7	CASSFSGTSGGAFREQYF
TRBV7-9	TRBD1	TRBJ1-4	CASSHQTGGIEKLFF
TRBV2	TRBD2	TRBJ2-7	CASSGSGGDSYEQYF
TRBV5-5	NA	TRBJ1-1	CASSLVGQTEAFF
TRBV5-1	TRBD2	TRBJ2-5	CASSSAQGGETQYF
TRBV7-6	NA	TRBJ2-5	CASSPSGSIETQYF
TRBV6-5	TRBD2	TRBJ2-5	CASSYLAGAQETQYF
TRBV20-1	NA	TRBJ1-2	CSARDGAGLSYTF
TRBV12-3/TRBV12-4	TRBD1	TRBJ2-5	CASSRPGQFQETQYF
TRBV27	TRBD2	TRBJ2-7	CASSLFPGRGREQYF
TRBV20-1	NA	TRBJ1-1	CSARDHTGAGVGTEAFF
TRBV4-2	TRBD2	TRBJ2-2	CASSQATSRNTGELFF
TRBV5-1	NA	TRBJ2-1	CASSLDASDYNEQFF
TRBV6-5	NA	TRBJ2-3	CASSYSRDTTDTQYF